The clone carrying this TCR beta chain was observed many times. Its antigen is undetermined. Scientists amplified the TCR beta CDR3 regions from RNA transcripts. The first round was an RT-PCR with HTBI primers, and the second round was a multiplex PCR. TCRdb re-derived calls from the multiplex PCR reads in MiXCR, one entry per CDR3 protein. The sample lists some 370,000 distinct CDR3 sequences; about 18% were seen once. This sample was taken from a study of Graves' ophthalmopathy and Graves' hyperthyroidism. Study-wide results and limits: Blood shared most expanded thyroid clonotypes above 0.001 frequency.

The stable label applied to hyperthyroidism with no ophthalmopathy within 18 months of follow-up. The TCR originated in an adult woman with stable Graves' hyperthyroidism. Sequenced: peripheral blood.

The CDR3 region is CASSLQGLAGGETQYF. The CDR3 region has the DNA TGTGCCAGCAGCTTGCAAGGACTAGCAGGGGGAGAGACCCAGTACTTC. The chain combines TRBV11-2 with TRBJ2-5; TRBD2 might be the D (8 bases). Trimming stripped 3 bases from V and 4 bases from J, with 18 bases between. CDR1 and CDR2 (germline): SGHAT, FQNNGV. This CDR3 has 16 residues.